This is a list of T cell receptor beta chains from one sample in a study of read filtering for tumor transcriptome and immune sequencing. TCRdb processed the reads anew with MiXCR; each CDR3 protein has one entry. Among some 130,000 distinct CDR3 sequences listed, roughly 13% were seen once. Specimen: a population of CD138-negative cells sorted from bone marrow. All receptors derive from a donor over 35 with multiple myeloma. CDR3s include the opening cysteine and the closing phenylalanine or tryptophan.

J: TRBJ1-1
V: TRBV4-1
CDR3: CASSQDGQLMNTEAFF

J: TRBJ2-2
V: TRBV7-2
CDR3: CASSPLMGLVNTGELFF

J: TRBJ1-2
V: TRBV7-2
CDR3: CASSRPDRMDGYTF

J: TRBJ2-7
V: TRBV6-5
CDR3: CASSYTDKREQYF

J: TRBJ2-2
V: TRBV19
CDR3: CASSPGQLNTGELFF

J: TRBJ2-1
V: TRBV11-2
CDR3: CASSLDWGGKSYNEQFF

J: TRBJ2-2
V: TRBV29-1
CDR3: CSVLVPNTGELFF

J: TRBJ2-1
V: TRBV6-2/TRBV6-3
CDR3: CASSSDRVSYNEQFF

J: TRBJ1-5
V: TRBV7-9
CDR3: CASSSDARDRVGQPQHF

J: TRBJ2-1
V: TRBV12-3/TRBV12-4
CDR3: CASSRRTSGRYEQFF

J: TRBJ2-7
V: TRBV19
CDR3: CASSIVRPSGSVNEQYF

J: TRBJ2-5
V: TRBV5-4
CDR3: CASSSYTGGAGETQYF

J: TRBJ2-7
V: TRBV12-3/TRBV12-4
CDR3: CASWAGPWWKQYF

J: TRBJ2-7
V: TRBV7-9
CDR3: CASSGSGYEQYF

J: TRBJ2-1
V: TRBV13
CDR3: CASSLMARTVNEQFF

J: TRBJ2-2
V: TRBV4-1
CDR3: CASSHQDRGDGELFF

J: TRBJ2-1
V: TRBV7-9
CDR3: CASSLATTLSGNEQFF

J: TRBJ2-6
V: TRBV5-1
CDR3: CASSLDALGSGANVLTF

J: TRBJ2-7
V: TRBV12-3/TRBV12-4
CDR3: CASSEQGVREQYF

J: TRBJ1-3
V: TRBV7-2
CDR3: CARGGRLASAGNTIYF

J: TRBJ2-3
V: TRBV7-6
CDR3: CASSLIGAEADTQYF

J: TRBJ2-3
V: TRBV20-1
CDR3: CSARILGADTQYF

J: TRBJ2-5
V: TRBV7-3
CDR3: CASSLYGQLQETQYF

J: TRBJ1-1
V: TRBV27
CDR3: CASSVSGYTEAFF

J: TRBJ1-1
V: TRBV6-6
CDR3: CASSPSAPPPPNTEAFF

J: TRBJ1-2
V: TRBV20-1
CDR3: CSARPPRKGYTF

J: TRBJ1-1
V: TRBV5-1
CDR3: CASSAGEVEAFF

J: TRBJ1-1
V: TRBV6-5
CDR3: CASSSPVTSAFF

J: TRBJ1-2
V: TRBV29-1
CDR3: CSVEDFQAYGYTF

J: TRBJ2-3
V: TRBV7-9
CDR3: CASSLEASGTDTQYF

J: TRBJ1-5
V: TRBV29-1
CDR3: CSVQGQSNQPQHF

J: TRBJ2-1
V: TRBV20-1
CDR3: CSATRPGTSGRLSYNEQFF

J: TRBJ1-1
V: TRBV11-2
CDR3: CASSLNAGWVNTEAFF

J: TRBJ1-4
V: TRBV4-3
CDR3: CASSQEGGGGEKLFF

J: TRBJ2-1
V: TRBV19
CDR3: CASSSFSGRSSYNEQFF

J: TRBJ2-1
V: TRBV20-1
CDR3: CSARGDRSVLAINEQFF